This T cell receptor (beta chain) was observed in a study of blood T cell repertoires in COVID-19. Whole-study context: PBMCs, B-cell-depleted T cells, or T cells were the source of the cDNA or gDNA that made up the material.

V was shortened by 6 bases and J by 7 bases, with 8 bases between the two germline ends. There are 11 residues in the CDR3. CDR1 is SNHLY and CDR2 is FYNNEI in the germline V gene. Sequencing was performed with immunoSEQ multiplex PCR; in TCRdb, only in-frame clones are kept and a portion is missing. The repertoire holds 150,000 to 200,000 clones, with more than 90% as singletons. The sequence was obtained from a man aged 50-59 years with acute or convalescent COVID-19. The V gene is TRBV2, the J gene TRBJ2-3; D not resolved. Sequenced material: peripheral blood. The CDR3 spells CASRLANTQYF. DNA for the CDR3: TGTGCCAGCAGGTTGGCAAATACGCAGTATTTT.